The 13 T cell receptor beta chains below come from one sample, sequenced in a study of tumor and adjacent non-tumor tissue in lung cancer. This sample's RNA came from whole unsorted tissue. The library came from three nested PCR rounds adapted from ARM-PCR protocols. MiXCR, applied by TCRdb to the multiplex PCR reads, yields one record per CDR3 protein. Of 71,000 or so distinct CDR3 sequences listed, around 85% are singletons. The sequencing sample was made of lung tumor tissue. These receptors all come from a woman aged 50 to 65 with non-small cell lung cancer.

About this clonotype itself: The junction shows a germline mismatch at one end, possibly a read error. The rearrangement uses TRBV11-2 and TRBJ2-3; 14 bases agree with TRBD2. The CDR3 runs 17 residues. In germline, CDR1 is SGHAT, CDR2 FQNNGV. The CDR3 coding sequence is TGTACCAGCAGCTTGGACCCGGGACTAGCGGGAGCAGATATTCAGTATTTT. Translated: CTSSLDPGLAGADIQYF.

Remarks on this clonotype: One junction end disagrees with the germline gene, perhaps due to a read error. The V call is TRBV4-2, the J call TRBJ1-2, with D possibly being TRBD1 (5 bases). The CDR3 is 16 residues long. Germline V gene data show CDR1 as LGHNA and CDR2 as YNFKEQ. This CDR3 is CASSQDPQGASYGHTF. The CDR3, as DNA: TGTGCCAGCAGCCAAGACCCCCAGGGCGCAAGCTATGGCCACACCTTC.

On this clonotype: The conserved final phenylalanine or tryptophan is absent from the CDR3, which likely points to a read error. This chain joins TRBV4-3 and TRBJ2-3; 11 nucleotides align to TRBD1. This CDR3 is built from 16 residues. CDR1 and CDR2 (germline): LGHNA, YSLEER. The CDR3 DNA reads TGCGCCAGCAGCCAAGAATGGACAGGGGGCACAGATACACAGTATCTT. This encodes CASSQEWTGGTDTQYL.

The chain has TRBV20-1 and TRBJ2-5; no definite D call. V shed 0 bases and J shed 0 bases, with 11 bases lying between them. The CDR3 length is 15 residues. CDR1 is DFQATT, CDR2 SNEGSKA, per germline (reference sequence). CDR3 DNA: TGCAGTGCTAGAGAAAGCCCAGGCTACCAAGAGACCCAGTACTTC. Encoded protein: CSARESPGYQETQYF.

To note about this clonotype: At one of its ends the junction is not consistent with the germline gene, which may arise from a read error. This chain connects TRBV11-2 to TRBJ2-3; perhaps TRBD1 as D (6 bases). CDR3 size: 14 residues. From germline, CDR1 is SGHAT and CDR2 FQNNGV. CDR3 nucleotides: TGTGTCAGCAGCTCAACGTTCCCAAGGGGGATGCAGTATTTT. Its translation: CVSSSTFPRGMQYF.

A word on this clonotype: Sequence at one end of the junction differs from germline and may be a read error. The V call is TRBV20-1, the J call TRBJ2-1; 7 nucleotides line up with TRBD1. The CDR3 runs to 12 residues. Per germline, CDR1 DFQATT and CDR2 SNEGSKA (reference sequence). CDR3 nucleotide sequence: TGCAGTGCTGGTGGGACAGCAAAAGAGCAATTCTTC. It encodes CSAGGTAKEQFF.

Concerning this clonotype itself: A read error may account for a junction end that differs from germline. In DNA, the CDR3 is TGCAGTGCTAGAGATCGCGGTGCCCGATCCTACAATGGGCAGTTCTTC. Its translation is CSARDRGARSYNGQFF. The chain employs TRBV20-1 and TRBJ2-1; D remains unclear. The CDR3 loop spans 16 amino acids. CDR1 and CDR2 (germline): DFQATT, SNEGSKA (reference sequence).

A remark on this clonotype: Since no conserved phenylalanine or tryptophan closes the CDR3, a read error is the likely cause. The DNA is left out, because the CDR3 cannot be placed on it with certainty; the CDR3 is given as TCRdb lists it. The chain couples TRBV20-1 to TRBJ2-1; the table's TRBD2 call for D was not verified on the DNA. The germline gives CDR1 DFQATT, CDR2 SNEGSKA (reference sequence). Including both end residues, the CDR3 is 15 amino acids long. The CDR3: CSARATSGRWGEQFL.

A note on this clonotype: One end of the junction is discordant with germline, which a read error may explain. The chain combines TRBV4-1 with TRBJ2-7; tentative D call: TRBD2 (5 bases). The CDR3 is made up of 17 amino acids. Germline assignment: CDR1 MGHRA and CDR2 YSYEKL. The CDR3 region is CASSQYGSIAGDYERYF. CDR3 coding DNA: TGCGCCAGCAGCCAGTATGGGTCGATAGCAGGAGACTACGAGCGGTACTTC.

The genes are TRBV12-3 or TRBV12-4 and TRBJ2-7; D might be TRBD1 (6 bases). With 7 bases removed from V and 7 bases from J, the gap between germline ends came to 17 bases. This CDR3 spans 13 amino acids. The CDR3 loop reads CASTLDSCYEQYF. In DNA form, the CDR3 reads TGTGCCAGCACCCTGGACAGTTGCTATGAGCAGTACTTC.

The J gene is TRBJ2-2, the V gene TRBV6-6; no firm D call. The germline V gene encodes CDR1 MNHNY and CDR2 SVGAGI (reference sequence). The CDR3 is 15 amino acids. V shed 5 bases and J shed 2 bases, with 12 bases lying between them. The CDR3 nucleotides are TGTGCCAGCAGTACCTCCGGCGGAAACACCGGGGAGCTGTTTTTT. Its translation: CASSTSGGNTGELFF.

Turning to this clonotype: This is likely a read error, given that the CDR3 carries no conserved phenylalanine or tryptophan at its end. The V and J genes are TRBV5-6 and TRBJ2-1; no firm D call. The CDR3 extends over 19 amino acids. The V end lost 0 bases, the J end lost 8 bases, and 27 bases lay between the germline ends. Germline loops: CDR1 SGHDT, CDR2 YYEEEE. This CDR3 reads CASSLEAGLTPTQRYEQFI. Here the CDR3 DNA reads TGTGCCAGCAGCTTGGAGGCAGGCCTCACCCCCACGCAGCGCTATGAGCAGTTCATC.

J is TRBJ2-6 and V is TRBV5-1, with D maybe TRBD1 (6 bases). The CDR3 is made up of 19 amino acids. The ends were cut back, 4 bases at V and 4 bases at J, with 24 bases in the middle. Looked up from germline, CDR1 is SGHRS and CDR2 is YFSETQ. Here the CDR3 reads CASSPSVGQPIAGANVLTF. CDR3 bases: TGCGCCAGCAGCCCTTCCGTAGGACAGCCCATAGCCGGGGCCAACGTCCTGACTTTC.